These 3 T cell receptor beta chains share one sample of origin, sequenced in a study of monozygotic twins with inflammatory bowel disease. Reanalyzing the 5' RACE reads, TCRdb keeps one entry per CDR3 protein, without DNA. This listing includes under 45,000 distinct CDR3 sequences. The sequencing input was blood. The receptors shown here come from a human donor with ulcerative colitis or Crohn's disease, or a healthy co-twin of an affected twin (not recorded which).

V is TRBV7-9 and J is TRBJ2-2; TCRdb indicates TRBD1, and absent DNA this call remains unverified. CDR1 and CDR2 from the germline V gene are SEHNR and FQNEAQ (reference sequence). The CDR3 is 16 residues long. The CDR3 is CASSNGRGPNTGELFF.

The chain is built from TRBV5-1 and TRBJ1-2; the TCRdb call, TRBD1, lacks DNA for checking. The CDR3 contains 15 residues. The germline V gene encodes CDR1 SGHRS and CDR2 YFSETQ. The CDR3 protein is CASAVGQGIVNGYTF.

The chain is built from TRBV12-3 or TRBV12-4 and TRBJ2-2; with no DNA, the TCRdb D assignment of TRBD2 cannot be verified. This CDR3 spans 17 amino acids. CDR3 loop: CASSLLGGTANTGELFF.